The 30 T cell receptor beta chains in this list originate from one sample, sequenced in a study of cytomegalovirus exposure and HLA in healthy donors. This PCR relied on a set of 60 Vbeta primers and 13 Jbeta primers. TCRdb's copy holds only in-frame clones and misses some; the assay was immunoSEQ multiplex PCR. The sample has 55,000 to 70,000 clones; 55% to 80% are singletons. Specimen: PBMCs. The receptors derive from a woman aged 50 to 65 in good health and CMV-seronegative.

The chain carries TRBV4-1 and TRBJ2-6, with D possibly matching TRBD1 (5 bases). V lost 3 bases and J 0 bases, leaving 15 bases between the germline ends. This CDR3 is 18 amino acids long. The germline gives CDR1 MGHRA, CDR2 YSYEKL. The CDR3 loop is CASSQGLRQYSGANVLTF. CDR3 in DNA: TGCGCCAGCAGCCAGGGCCTGAGACAGTACTCTGGGGCCAACGTCCTGACTTTC.

A few counts support this clone. The V call is TRBV7-9, the J call TRBJ2-1, with D uncertain. The length of the CDR3 is 15 residues. Trimming took 2 bases from V and 1 from J, leaving 9 bases between them. Germline-derived CDR1 and CDR2 are SEHNR and FQNEAQ (reference sequence). The CDR3 DNA reads TGTGCCAGCAGCTTATACGGTGCGTCCTACAATGAGCAGTTCTTC. Translating gives CASSLYGASYNEQFF.

This chain uses TRBV4-2 with TRBJ1-4; D is undetermined. Germline values: CDR1 LGHNA, CDR2 YNFKEQ. V was shortened by 3 bases and J by 8 bases, with 10 bases between the two germline ends. This CDR3 has 13 residues. The CDR3 protein is CASSQQIEEKLFF. In nucleotides, the CDR3 is TGTGCCAGCAGCCAGCAAATAGAAGAAAAACTGTTTTTT.

This clone was observed a few times. The CDR3 spells CASSPPADYNEQFF. The CDR3, as DNA: TGTGCCAGCAGCCCCCCCGCAGACTACAATGAGCAGTTCTTC. The chain is built from TRBV5-4 and TRBJ2-1; D unclear. This CDR3 has 14 residues. With 4 bases removed from V and 3 bases from J, the gap between germline ends came to 11 bases. Germline V lookup: CDR1 SGHNT, CDR2 YYREEE (reference sequence).

This chain links TRBV11-1 with TRBJ1-1; 7 nucleotides match TRBD1. Per the germline V gene, CDR1 is SGHAT and CDR2 is FQDESV (reference sequence). CDR3 length equals 15 residues. V shed 4 bases and J 5 bases; nucleotides not matched to a gene: 10. CDR3 region: CASSSQTGKGTEAFF. The CDR3 DNA sequence: TGTGCCAGCAGCTCTCAGACAGGGAAGGGTACTGAAGCTTTCTTT.

This clone has only one observation. The DNA of the CDR3 is TGTGCCTGTAGGGACAGGGGGAACTATGGCTACACCTTC. Its protein is CACRDRGNYGYTF. The gene calls are TRBV30 and TRBJ1-2, with TRBD1 matching 11 bases. The CDR3 has 13 amino acids. Trimming cost V 6 bases and J 2 bases; bases outside gene matches: 2. CDR1 and CDR2 (germline): GTSNPN, SVGIG (reference sequence).

The chain combines TRBV7-2 with TRBJ1-5, with D possibly TRBD1 on 5 matching bases. Trimming pared 4 bases from V and 6 bases from J, leaving 7 bases between. This CDR3 is 12 amino acids long. Germline loops: CDR1 SGHTA, CDR2 FQGNSA. The CDR3 sequence is CASSWGGQPQHF. The CDR3 bases are TGTGCCAGCAGCTGGGGGGGTCAGCCCCAGCATTTT.

This clone was seen a few times. This chain connects TRBV9 to TRBJ2-7, with 10 bases matching TRBD1. This CDR3 has 14 amino acids. J was trimmed by 6 bases and V by 2 bases; bases with no gene match: 5. Germline CDR1 is SGDLS and CDR2 is YYNGEE. CDR3: CASSVSGQGIEQYF. DNA of the CDR3: TGTGCCAGCAGCGTTTCGGGACAGGGGATCGAGCAGTACTTC.

The CDR3 DNA follows: TGTGCCAGCAGCCCCCAACGGGACAGTGAAGCTTTCTTT. Encoded protein: CASSPQRDSEAFF. This chain joins TRBV5-4 and TRBJ1-1; TRBD1 aligns across 7 bases. Per the germline V gene, CDR1 is SGHNT and CDR2 is YYREEE (reference sequence). With V trimmed by 4 bases and J by 7 bases, 7 bases remained unmatched. The CDR3 totals 13 residues.

This chain uses TRBV7-9 with TRBJ1-2; D is perhaps TRBD1 (5 bases). The CDR3 contains 14 residues. CDR1 SEHNR and CDR2 FQNEAQ come from the germline V gene (reference sequence). Between the trimmed V and J ends, which lost 1 base and 7 bases, there was a span of 13 bases. The CDR3 sequence: CASSLVRGLSGYTF. CDR3 nucleotide sequence: TGTGCCAGCAGCTTAGTGCGGGGGTTGAGTGGCTACACCTTC. The whole variable domain, filled in from reference TRBV7-9 and TRBJ1-2, reads DTGVSQNPRHKITKRGQNVTFRCDPISEHNRLYWYRQTLGQGPEFLTYFQNEAQLEKSRLLSDRFSAERPKGSFSTLEIQRTEQGDSAMYLCASSLVRGLSGYTFGSGTRLTVV.

This clone came up once. The CDR3 bases are TGCGCCAGCAGCAGCCCTAGCGGGAGGAATATAGATACGCAGTATTTT. This codes for CASSSPSGRNIDTQYF. The rearrangement uses TRBV5-1 and TRBJ2-3, with 11 positions matching TRBD2. After removal of 4 bases from V and 5 bases from J, the junction contained 9 bases not matched to a gene. Germline values: CDR1 SGHRS, CDR2 YFSETQ. The CDR3 totals 16 residues.

V usage is TRBV7-2 and J usage is TRBJ1-2, with D tentatively TRBD1 (5 bases). V was shortened by 1 base and J by 3 bases, with 9 bases between the two germline ends. Germline V gene data show CDR1 as SGHTA and CDR2 as FQGNSA. CDR3 length: 14 amino acids. The DNA of the CDR3 is TGTGCCAGCAGCTTAGGACAGATCTACTATGGCTACACCTTC. This codes for CASSLGQIYYGYTF.

V gene TRBV10-3 combines with J gene TRBJ1-1, with 9 bases identical to TRBD1. This CDR3 has 14 amino acids. CDR1 ENHRY and CDR2 SYGVKD come from the germline V gene. J lost 1 base, V lost 6 bases, and 3 bases had no gene match. The CDR3 DNA reads TGTGCCATCAGGTTGGGACAGGGGAACACTGAAGCTTTCTTT. It is translated as CAIRLGQGNTEAFF.

V and J are TRBV7-2 and TRBJ2-3; 8 bases match TRBD2. Trimming cost V 1 base and J 1 base; bases outside gene matches: 4. This CDR3 region has 16 residues. Germline V gene lookup returns CDR1 SGHTA and CDR2 FQGNSA. The CDR3 region has the DNA TGTGCCAGCAGCTTAGATGAGACTAGCGGCACAGATACGCAGTATTTT. Encoded protein: CASSLDETSGTDTQYF.

The chain couples TRBV18 to TRBJ1-4; D is possibly TRBD1 (6 bases). CDR3 length: 14 amino acids. CDR1 KGHSH and CDR2 LQKENI come from the germline V gene. The V end lost 6 bases, the J end lost 7 bases, and 15 bases lay between the germline ends. Here the CDR3 DNA reads TGTGCCAGCTCGCAGACTCACAGGGCTGAAAAACTGTTTTTT. Its protein product is CASSQTHRAEKLFF.

This clone turned up a few times. This sequence joins TRBV6-5 and TRBJ1-2, with D hard to call. CDR3 size: 13 residues. The V and J ends lost 5 bases and 4 bases respectively, with 11 bases between them. Germline assignment: CDR1 MNHEY and CDR2 SVGAGI. The CDR3, as DNA: TGTGCCAGCAGTAACATTCGGGGCTATGGCTACACCTTC. Its translation is CASSNIRGYGYTF.

The sample holds many counts of this clone. This chain's CDR3 is CASSLGPGNNQPQHF. CDR3 nucleotide sequence: TGCGCCAGCAGCTTGGGGCCAGGGAACAATCAGCCCCAGCATTTT. The chain joins TRBV5-1 to TRBJ1-5, with D possibly being TRBD1 (5 bases). Germline-derived CDR1 and CDR2 are SGHRS and YFSETQ. This CDR3 region has 15 residues. Trimming cost V 0 bases and J 3 bases, with 10 bases left between them.

This clone was recorded once. This chain joins TRBV6-1 and TRBJ2-1; 8 nucleotides match TRBD1. Germline CDR1 reads MNHNS; CDR2 reads SASEGT. J lost 2 bases, V lost 2 bases, and 2 bases had no gene match. The CDR3 contains 15 residues. The CDR3 is CASSELDRAYNEQFF. DNA of the CDR3: TGTGCCAGCAGTGAATTGGACAGGGCCTACAATGAGCAGTTCTTC.

V usage is TRBV7-8 and J usage is TRBJ2-7, with no clear D. Germline V CDR1 and CDR2: SGHVS, FQNEAQ. V was clipped by 2 bases and J by 6 bases, with 8 bases between them. The CDR3 runs to 12 residues. The CDR3 DNA follows: TGTGCCAGCAGCTTATTCCCCCTCGAGCAGTACTTC. As protein: CASSLFPLEQYF.

The gene calls are TRBV19 and TRBJ1-2, with D perhaps TRBD1 (5 bases). The CDR3 consists of 17 residues. V lost 3 bases, J lost 5 bases, and 22 bases lay in between. Germline V gene lookup returns CDR1 LNHDA and CDR2 SQIVND (reference sequence). CDR3 residues: CASSMFNSLQAGYGYTF. CDR3 bases: TGTGCCAGTAGTATGTTTAACAGTTTACAGGCAGGGTATGGCTACACCTTC.

The chain carries TRBV6-6 and TRBJ2-5; TRBD1 agrees at 9 bases. Germline V lookup: CDR1 MNHNY, CDR2 SVGAGI (reference sequence). This CDR3 is 15 amino acids long. V trimming: 6 bases; J trimming: 4 bases; junction bases outside the gene matches: 9. The DNA for the CDR3 is TGTGCCAGCAGGACCACGGGACAGGGTGGAGAGACCCAGTACTTC. This gives the protein CASRTTGQGGETQYF.

This clone was observed many times. This chain links TRBV7-2 with TRBJ2-7; TRBD1 might be the D (5 bases). Trimming took 2 bases from V and 4 from J, leaving 12 bases between them. The CDR3 is 14 amino acids. The germline V gene has CDR1 SGHTA and CDR2 FQGNSA. The CDR3 coding sequence is TGTGCCAGCAGCTTAAGGCCCCAGGGTTACGAGCAGTACTTC. Protein sequence: CASSLRPQGYEQYF.

V gene TRBV6-5 combines with J gene TRBJ2-7, with D tentatively TRBD2 (6 bases). The CDR3 is 13 residues long. From germline, CDR1 is MNHEY and CDR2 SVGAGI. V was pared by 6 bases and J by 3 bases, with 12 bases between. In DNA form, the CDR3 reads TGTGCCAGCAGCTCAAACGGGGGCTACGAGCAGTACTTC. Translating gives CASSSNGGYEQYF.

This clone showed up just a few times. The chain links TRBV28 to TRBJ2-7, with 9 nucleotides matching TRBD1. CDR3 length equals 14 residues. CDR1 is MDHEN, CDR2 SYDVKM, per germline. The V segment lost 6 bases and the J segment 0 bases; nucleotides outside the gene matches: 3. CDR3: CASRRQGDSYEQYF. Here the CDR3 DNA reads TGTGCCAGCAGGCGACAGGGGGACTCCTACGAGCAGTACTTC.

This chain connects TRBV28 to TRBJ2-7; 10 bases align to TRBD1. V lost 7 bases, J lost 2 bases, and 8 bases stayed unmatched. The germline V gene has CDR1 MDHEN and CDR2 SYDVKM. This CDR3 has 15 amino acids. CDR3 in amino acids: CASKRDRGFTYEQYF. The CDR3 DNA reads as TGTGCCAGCAAACGGGACAGGGGCTTCACCTACGAGCAGTACTTC.

This rearrangement joins TRBV2 to TRBJ2-2; D uncertain. Germline V lookup: CDR1 SNHLY, CDR2 FYNNEI. This CDR3 is 16 amino acids long. Trimming took off 4 bases at V and 3 bases at J, with 15 bases between the two ends. CDR3 protein: CASSAEARRHTGELFF. Here the CDR3 DNA reads TGTGCCAGCAGTGCCGAGGCGCGGCGCCACACCGGGGAGCTGTTTTTT.

The chain uses TRBV29-1 and TRBJ2-3; 12 bases line up with TRBD2. V was pared by 1 base and J by 5 bases, with 10 bases of the junction left unmatched. CDR1 SQVTM and CDR2 ANQGSEA come from the germline V gene. The CDR3 extends over 17 amino acids. The CDR3 here is CSVEGLAGETSGDTQYF. For the CDR3, the DNA is TGCAGCGTTGAAGGACTAGCGGGAGAGACGTCGGGAGATACGCAGTATTTT.

This clone has just one count. The chain uses TRBV2 and TRBJ1-4; no firm D call. The V gene lost 4 bases and the J gene lost 8 bases, with 11 bases spanning the gap. Germline V gene lookup returns CDR1 SNHLY and CDR2 FYNNEI. This CDR3 is built from 13 residues. The CDR3 reads CASSGGTGEKLFF. The CDR3 DNA reads as TGTGCCAGCAGTGGGGGAACGGGGGAAAAACTGTTTTTT.

This clone was seen a few times. This chain connects TRBV5-1 to TRBJ2-2; no definite D call. The V end was cut by 0 bases, the J end by 0 bases, with 9 bases between. The CDR3 is 16 residues long. In germline, CDR1 is SGHRS, CDR2 YFSETQ. The DNA of the CDR3 is TGCGCCAGCAGCTTGGGGTACAGTACGAACACCGGGGAGCTGTTTTTT. Translated, it gives CASSLGYSTNTGELFF.

This clone has only a few counts. The chain links TRBV5-1 to TRBJ2-7; 10 bases are a match to TRBD2. Trimming took 4 bases from V and 2 from J; bases not matched to a gene: 12. The CDR3 covers 17 residues. CDR1 is SGHRS and CDR2 is YFSETQ in the germline V gene. The CDR3 loop is CASSSRLAGDLPYEQYF. The CDR3 nucleotides are TGCGCCAGCAGCAGTAGGCTAGCGGGAGATCTTCCCTACGAGCAGTACTTC.